A single sample gave rise to the 8 T cell receptor beta chains below, sequenced in a study of blood T cell repertoires in COVID-19. TCRdb's copy holds only in-frame clones and misses some; the assay was immunoSEQ multiplex PCR. There are roughly 250,000 clones in the sample; approximately 85% occur only once, and 4.3% lies in the top ten. The sequenced sample was PBMCs or T cells enriched from blood (not recorded which). These receptors were obtained from a woman in her 30s who had recovered from COVID-19.

This clone is a singleton in its sample. The V call is TRBV2, the J call TRBJ1-2; TRBD1 matches 8 bases. CDR1 is SNHLY, CDR2 FYNNEI, per germline. V gave up 7 bases and J gave up 3 bases; unmatched junction bases: 4. The CDR3 consists of 13 residues. CDR3 sequence: CASMAGGDYGYTF. CDR3 in DNA: TGTGCCAGCATGGCAGGGGGCGACTATGGCTACACCTTC.

The rearrangement links TRBV2 to TRBJ2-7, with TRBD1 identical over 9 bases. Germline assignment: CDR1 SNHLY and CDR2 FYNNEI. V gave up 5 bases and J gave up 0 bases; unmatched junction bases: 5. The CDR3 extends over 15 amino acids. As DNA, the CDR3 is TGTGCCAGCAGTTCCGGGACAGGGAGCTCCTACGAGCAGTACTTC. This codes for CASSSGTGSSYEQYF.

V and J are TRBV6-2 or TRBV6-3 and TRBJ2-5, with 9 bases fitting TRBD2. Germline lookup yields CDR1 MNHEY and CDR2 SVGEGT. This CDR3 contains 18 residues. J lost 2 bases, V lost 2 bases, and 12 bases had no gene match. The CDR3 spells CASSYGLAGTGDQETQYF. The DNA for the CDR3 is TGTGCCAGCAGTTACGGGCTAGCGGGAACGGGGGATCAAGAGACCCAGTACTTC.

J is TRBJ2-2 and V is TRBV25-1; D unresolved. The CDR3 runs to 16 residues. Germline values: CDR1 MGHDK, CDR2 SYGVNS. The V and J ends lost 5 bases and 0 bases respectively, with 13 bases between them. The CDR3 protein is CASSRTYTTNTGELFF. The DNA of the CDR3 is TGTGCCAGCAGTCGCACGTACACCACGAACACCGGGGAGCTGTTTTTT. The full variable domain, completed using reference TRBV25-1 and TRBJ2-2, is EADIYQTPRYLVIGTGKKITLECSQTMGHDKMYWYQQDPGMELHLIHYSYGVNSTEKGDLSSESTVSRIRTEHFPLTLESARPSHTSQYLCASSRTYTTNTGELFFGEGSRLTVL.

The chain recombines TRBV28 with TRBJ2-5, with D perhaps TRBD1 (5 bases). V was cut by 7 bases and J by 1 base, with 19 bases left in between. Germline CDR1 reads MDHEN; CDR2 reads SYDVKM. CDR3 length: 16 amino acids. The CDR3 sequence: CASKPGAFESQETQYF. In DNA, the CDR3 is TGTGCCAGCAAGCCTGGGGCTTTTGAATCCCAAGAGACCCAGTACTTC.

The chain is built from TRBV10-3 and TRBJ1-2; D ambiguous. This CDR3 is built from 12 residues. From germline, CDR1 is ENHRY and CDR2 SYGVKD. The ends were cut back, 7 bases at V and 8 bases at J, with 14 bases in the middle. This chain's CDR3 is CAIMPGRGGYTF. The CDR3 DNA sequence: TGTGCCATCATGCCAGGACGAGGGGGCTACACCTTC.

The CDR3 is CASSLVAGVGNTIYF. In DNA, the CDR3 is TGTGCCAGCAGCTTAGTGGCAGGGGTTGGAAACACCATATATTTT. The chain couples TRBV7-9 to TRBJ1-3; tentative D call: TRBD1 (6 bases). The CDR3 is 15 residues long. The germline V gene has CDR1 SEHNR and CDR2 FQNEAQ (reference sequence). V lost 1 base and J 3 bases, leaving 10 bases between the germline ends.

The chain couples TRBV7-9 to TRBJ2-2, with unresolved D. Germline V gene data show CDR1 as SEHNR and CDR2 as FQNEAQ (reference sequence). CDR3 size: 16 residues. Trimming took off 1 base at V and 5 bases at J, with 14 bases between the two ends. The CDR3 reads CASSLGRVPGTGELFF. CDR3 in DNA: TGTGCCAGCAGCTTAGGCCGGGTTCCTGGGACCGGGGAGCTGTTTTTT.